Below are 32 T cell receptor beta chains sequenced from a single sample in a study of blood T cell repertoires in COVID-19. The data were produced by immunoSEQ multiplex PCR, yet TCRdb's version contains in-frame clones alone and is incomplete. The table records about 350,000 clones, around 90% of them present only once. The specimen was peripheral blood. These receptor sequences come from a woman in her sixties or seventies with COVID-19, enrolled during active disease.

The CDR3 sequence: CASNSARGQGGQPQHF. The CDR3 DNA sequence: TGTGCCAGCAACTCGGCGAGAGGACAGGGTGGTCAGCCCCAGCATTTT. The chain is built from TRBV3-1 (or the pseudogene TRBV3-2) and TRBJ1-5; 8 bases match TRBD1. Germline CDR1 LGHDT, CDR2 YNNKEL (reference sequence). J was trimmed by 6 bases and V by 7 bases; bases with no gene match: 14. The CDR3 is 16 residues long.

This chain uses TRBV7-2 with TRBJ2-3, with 14 bases fitting TRBD2. The germline V gene encodes CDR1 SGHTA and CDR2 FQGNSA. The CDR3 is made up of 16 amino acids. Trimming at V came to 5 bases and at J to 5 bases, leaving 6 bases not matched to a gene. The CDR3, as DNA: TGTGCCAGCAGCCTGGGGACTAGCGGGGGCCAAGATACGCAGTATTTT. Encoded protein: CASSLGTSGGQDTQYF.

This rearrangement joins TRBV28 to TRBJ2-7, with 7 bases lining up with TRBD1. CDR3 length equals 13 residues. Trimming removed 3 bases from V and 6 bases from J; junction bases left unmatched: 5. Germline lookup yields CDR1 MDHEN and CDR2 SYDVKM. CDR3 DNA: TGTGCCAGCAGTTTTCCCAGGGGGAGCGAGCAGTACTTC. It is translated as CASSFPRGSEQYF.

V and J are TRBV6-5 and TRBJ1-1; 8 nucleotides agree with TRBD1. Trimming cost V 5 bases and J 7 bases; bases outside gene matches: 9. The CDR3 runs to 14 residues. CDR1 and CDR2 from the germline V gene are MNHEY and SVGAGI. The CDR3 nucleotides are TGTGCCAGCAGTCCCCTAGGACAGGGAGGTGAAGCTTTCTTT. Translating it yields CASSPLGQGGEAFF.

This chain connects TRBV6-5 to TRBJ1-1; D is unclear. This CDR3 is 13 amino acids long. Between the trimmed V and J ends, which lost 7 bases and 5 bases, there was a span of 14 bases. Germline CDR1 MNHEY, CDR2 SVGAGI. CDR3 region: CASNPQRRTEAFF. CDR3 bases: TGTGCCAGCAACCCACAGAGACGGACTGAAGCTTTCTTT.

J is TRBJ2-7 and V is TRBV18; the match to TRBD1 covers 7 bases. This CDR3 has 13 residues. The V segment lost 4 bases and the J segment 8 bases; nucleotides outside the gene matches: 8. CDR1 and CDR2 from the germline V gene are KGHSH and LQKENI. The CDR3 coding sequence is TGTGCCAGCTCACGGGACAGCCTTACGAAGCAGTACTTC. Translating it yields CASSRDSLTKQYF.

Here the CDR3 reads CASSPIGTRGPYNEQFF. CDR3 in DNA: TGTGCCAGCAGCCCCATCGGCACGCGGGGGCCTTACAATGAGCAGTTCTTC. V gene TRBV3-1 (or the pseudogene TRBV3-2) combines with J gene TRBJ2-1; D may be TRBD2 (7 bases). Trimming pared 4 bases from V and 4 bases from J, leaving 20 bases between. CDR3 size: 17 residues. Germline values: CDR1 LGHDT, CDR2 YNNKEL (reference sequence).

V gene TRBV12-3 or TRBV12-4 combines with J gene TRBJ1-1, with unresolved D. This CDR3 has 12 residues. V was clipped by 5 bases and J by 4 bases, with 8 bases between them. This CDR3 reads CASSNGGTEAFF. The CDR3 DNA reads TGTGCCAGCAGTAACGGAGGCACTGAAGCTTTCTTT.

The rearrangement links TRBV2 to TRBJ2-7; D is undetermined. Germline V gene data show CDR1 as SNHLY and CDR2 as FYNNEI. There are 15 residues in the CDR3. The V gene lost 0 bases and the J gene lost 3 bases, with 12 bases spanning the gap. The CDR3 reads CASSEALGPFYEQYF. CDR3 DNA: TGTGCCAGCAGTGAAGCGCTTGGGCCCTTCTACGAGCAGTACTTC.

This clone was seen once. The CDR3 region has the DNA TGTGCCAGCAGCCAGGACAGGGTATCTCGGAATTCACCCCTCCACTTT. Residues: CASSQDRVSRNSPLHF. The J gene is TRBJ1-6, the V gene TRBV7-9, with TRBD1 matching over 8 bases. This CDR3 has 16 amino acids. V shed 5 bases, J shed 7 bases, and the junction held 10 bases outside the gene matches. In germline, CDR1 is SEHNR, CDR2 FQNEAQ (reference sequence).

The chain links TRBV5-1 to TRBJ1-1, with TRBD1 identical over 9 bases. The length of the CDR3 is 17 residues. CDR1 and CDR2 (germline): SGHRS, YFSETQ. Unmatched junction bases numbered 11, after V lost 4 bases and J lost 1 base. The CDR3 DNA sequence: TGCGCCAGCAGCCCGTCCGGGACAGGGAGGACGAACACTGAAGCTTTCTTT. Translating it yields CASSPSGTGRTNTEAFF.

This chain connects TRBV13 to TRBJ2-5; D possibly corresponds to TRBD2 (6 bases). V lost 0 bases and J lost 4, with 18 bases in between. There are 17 residues in the CDR3. The germline V gene has CDR1 PRHDT and CDR2 FYEKMQ (reference sequence). Here the CDR3 DNA reads TGTGCCAGCAGCTTAGGCGGGTGGACTGGGGGGTCAGAGACCCAGTACTTC. Translated, it gives CASSLGGWTGGSETQYF.

This chain uses TRBV30 with TRBJ1-4; perhaps TRBD1 as D (6 bases). The ends were cut back, 3 bases at V and 7 bases at J, with 18 bases in the middle. The CDR3 runs to 15 residues. The germline CDR1 and CDR2 sequences are GTSNPN and SVGIG (reference sequence). The CDR3 here is CAWRLTGLGPEKLFF. CDR3 coding DNA: TGTGCCTGGAGACTAACAGGGTTAGGCCCTGAAAAACTGTTTTTT.

This chain's CDR3 is CASTTLLPGQGYEQYF. DNA of the CDR3: TGTGCCAGCACCACCCTCCTACCGGGACAGGGTTACGAGCAGTACTTC. V usage is TRBV28 and J usage is TRBJ2-7; 9 bases agree with TRBD1. The junction had 14 bases not matched to a gene; V was cut back by 7 bases and J by 4 bases. CDR3 length equals 16 residues. Germline CDR1 and CDR2: MDHEN and SYDVKM.

The chain carries TRBV2 and TRBJ2-2; a possible D gene is TRBD1 (5 bases). Germline V lookup: CDR1 SNHLY, CDR2 FYNNEI. V lost 6 bases, J lost 2 bases, and 10 bases lay in between. The CDR3 has 14 amino acids. The CDR3 region is CASRTTANTGELFF. DNA for the CDR3: TGTGCCAGCAGAACGACAGCTAACACCGGGGAGCTGTTTTTT.

The V gene is TRBV6-5, the J gene TRBJ1-2; 8 bases agree with TRBD1. The CDR3 is 14 residues long. Unmatched junction bases numbered 6, after V lost 6 bases and J lost 3 bases. Germline V gene data show CDR1 as MNHEY and CDR2 as SVGAGI. CDR3 in amino acids: CASSPDRGHYGYTF. CDR3 DNA sequence: TGTGCCAGCAGCCCCGACAGGGGACACTATGGCTACACCTTC.

In the case of this clone: The sample has other DNA sequences that encode this CDR3 too. The rearrangement links TRBV4-1 to TRBJ2-5; 14 positions match TRBD2. V gave up 4 bases and J gave up 5 bases; unmatched junction bases: 3. Per the germline V gene, CDR1 is MGHRA and CDR2 is YSYEKL. The CDR3 contains 15 residues. CDR3 nucleotides: TGCGCCAGCAGCCCCGGGACTAGCGGGGGTGAGACCCAGTACTTC. Residues: CASSPGTSGGETQYF.

The chain carries TRBV6-1 and TRBJ1-5; 8 bases are a match to TRBD1. Germline loops: CDR1 MNHNS, CDR2 SASEGT. CDR3 size: 15 residues. J was trimmed by 6 bases and V by 1 base; bases with no gene match: 5. CDR3 sequence: CASSEGRGRSQPQHF. For the CDR3, the DNA is TGTGCCAGCAGTGAAGGCAGGGGGCGTAGTCAGCCCCAGCATTTT.

The V and J genes are TRBV7-8 and TRBJ1-2; D is undetermined. The germline V gene encodes CDR1 SGHVS and CDR2 FQNEAQ. The CDR3 has 14 residues. In DNA form, the CDR3 reads TGTCTTACTAGGGCCCCGCATCAGCCCGATGGCTACACCTTC. Translated, it gives CLTRAPHQPDGYTF.

The chain carries TRBV27 and TRBJ1-1, with 10 bases matching TRBD1. Germline CDR1 and CDR2: MNHEY and SMNVEV (reference sequence). This CDR3 has 16 residues. The V and J ends lost 0 bases and 8 bases, in that order; junction bases with no gene match: 9. CDR3 sequence reads: CASSLSRQGARGEAFF. CDR3 sequence (DNA): TGTGCCAGCAGTTTATCCCGACAGGGGGCAAGGGGGGAAGCTTTCTTT.

This clone was detected only once. CDR3 sequence: CASSSRGSGQPQHF. The CDR3 nucleotides are TGTGCCAGCAGTTCCCGAGGGTCGGGACAGCCCCAGCATTTT. This chain uses TRBV25-1 with TRBJ1-5; unclear D gene. V shed 5 bases and J shed 7 bases, with 15 bases lying between them. This CDR3 contains 14 residues. Per germline, CDR1 MGHDK and CDR2 SYGVNS.

This rearrangement joins TRBV9 to TRBJ2-1; the D gene is possibly TRBD1 (6 bases). The ends were cut back, 0 bases at V and 8 bases at J, with 15 bases in the middle. This CDR3 has 15 residues. Per germline, CDR1 SGDLS and CDR2 YYNGEE. The CDR3 region is CASSVAGTQVDEQFF. The CDR3 DNA reads TGTGCCAGCAGCGTAGCTGGGACACAAGTCGATGAGCAGTTCTTC.

The J gene is TRBJ1-5, the V gene TRBV4-1; 7 bases align to TRBD1. The CDR3 consists of 15 residues. Germline assignment: CDR1 MGHRA and CDR2 YSYEKL. Trimming took 4 bases from V and 3 from J; bases not matched to a gene: 6. For the CDR3, the DNA is TGCGCCAGCAGCCGCATGACAGGGATCAATCAGCCCCAGCATTTT. Protein sequence: CASSRMTGINQPQHF.

CDR3: CASSPEDWGNSPLHF. CDR3 coding DNA: TGCGCCAGCAGCCCGGAGGACTGGGGAAATTCACCCCTCCACTTT. The chain is built from TRBV5-1 and TRBJ1-6; D is unclear. The V end lost 4 bases, the J end lost 7 bases, and 15 bases lay between the germline ends. Germline CDR1 SGHRS, CDR2 YFSETQ. The CDR3 totals 15 residues.

The chain carries TRBV19 and TRBJ2-1, with 7 bases matching TRBD2. CDR3 size: 15 residues. Trimming removed 6 bases from V and 6 bases from J; junction bases left unmatched: 11. Germline-derived CDR1 and CDR2 are LNHDA and SQIVND (reference sequence). CDR3 DNA sequence: TGTGCCAGTAGGAGAGCGGGGTCCCCTAGCAATGAGCAGTTCTTC. It yields the protein CASRRAGSPSNEQFF.

The rearrangement uses TRBV2 and TRBJ1-2, with TRBD1 matching 7 bases. Germline V CDR1 and CDR2: SNHLY, FYNNEI. This CDR3 spans 13 amino acids. V shed 6 bases, J shed 8 bases, and the junction held 9 bases outside the gene matches. DNA for the CDR3: TGTGCCAGCAGGACAGGGTTCTTGGAAGGCTACACCTTC. Encoded protein: CASRTGFLEGYTF. Full variable domain (remainder filled in from reference TRBV2 and TRBJ1-2): EPEVTQTPSHQVTQMGQEVILRCVPISNHLYFYWYRQILGQKVEFLVSFYNNEISEKSEIFDDQFSVERPDGSNFTLKIRSTKLEDSAMYFCASRTGFLEGYTFGSGTRLTVV.

The V gene is TRBV2, the J gene TRBJ2-3, with 8 bases that match TRBD1. Germline V gene sequence: CDR1 SNHLY, CDR2 FYNNEI. The CDR3 is made up of 17 amino acids. With V trimmed by 6 bases and J by 3 bases, 14 bases remained unmatched. DNA of the CDR3: TGTGCCAGCAGCCCGGCGGCAGGGGGCAAGCAAACAGATACGCAGTATTTT. Protein: CASSPAAGGKQTDTQYF.

The chain has TRBV10-3 and TRBJ1-3; D is ambiguous. Germline CDR1 reads ENHRY; CDR2 reads SYGVKD. There are 14 residues in the CDR3. The V end lost 7 bases, the J end lost 0 bases, and 10 bases lay between the germline ends. The CDR3 DNA reads TGTGCCATCAATGGGCATCACTCTGGAAACACCATATATTTT. It codes for CAINGHHSGNTIYF.

This clone was counted only a few times. The rearrangement links TRBV5-1 to TRBJ1-3; D remains ambiguous. Germline CDR1 is SGHRS and CDR2 is YFSETQ. V was cut by 4 bases and J by 4 bases, with 12 bases left in between. CDR3 length: 14 residues. CDR3 amino acids: CASSRDSDGNTIYF. DNA of the CDR3: TGCGCCAGCAGCCGGGATTCGGACGGAAACACCATATATTTT.

The chain has TRBV7-3 and TRBJ2-5; the match to TRBD1 covers 7 bases. V gave up 4 bases and J gave up 3 bases; unmatched junction bases: 8. The CDR3 is 15 amino acids. Germline CDR1 and CDR2: SGHTA and FQGTGA. The CDR3 sequence is CASSSYRGREETQYF. CDR3 nucleotides: TGTGCCAGCAGCTCCTACAGGGGACGTGAAGAGACCCAGTACTTC.

The CDR3 DNA reads as TGCGCCAGCAGTGAATACACAGGGAATCGGGGGAACACTGAAGCTTTCTTT. This gives the protein CASSEYTGNRGNTEAFF. The chain has TRBV10-2 and TRBJ1-1, with D maybe TRBD1 (6 bases). The CDR3 runs to 17 residues. With 3 bases removed from V and 1 base from J, the gap between germline ends came to 18 bases. Germline V gene data show CDR1 as WSHSY and CDR2 as SAAADI.

This clone has only one observation. V and J are TRBV6-4 and TRBJ2-3, with D possibly TRBD2 on 5 matching bases. Germline CDR1 and CDR2: MRHNA and SNTAGT. V gave up 5 bases and J gave up 8 bases, with 29 bases separating them. The CDR3 has 18 amino acids. In DNA form, the CDR3 reads TGTGCCAGCAGTAGAGCCGTTGGAGCAGAGGGTAGTCTTGTTACGCAGTATTTT. Its protein is CASSRAVGAEGSLVTQYF.